The 10 T cell receptor beta chains in this list originate from one sample, sequenced in a study of blood T cell repertoires in COVID-19. Using immunoSEQ multiplex PCR, the repertoire was profiled, and TCRdb retains in-frame clones only, with some absent. The sample lists fewer than 300,000 clones, about 85% occurring once. Sample: peripheral blood. The receptors were sampled from a man aged 60 to 75 who had recovered from COVID-19.

V is TRBV19 and J is TRBJ1-5, with D unclear. Germline CDR1 LNHDA, CDR2 SQIVND (reference sequence). Trimming left V 1 base short and J 7 bases short, with 5 bases between. The CDR3 spans 12 residues. The CDR3 here is CASSIVKQPQHF. The CDR3 bases are TGTGCCAGTAGTATAGTAAAACAGCCCCAGCATTTT. Together with reference TRBV19 and TRBJ1-5, the CDR3 gives the full variable domain: DGGITQSPKYLFRKEGQNVTLSCEQNLNHDAMYWYRQDPGQGLRLIYYSQIVNDFQKGDIAEGYSVSREKKESFPLTVTSAQKNPTAFYLCASSIVKQPQHFGDGTRLSIL.

This clone has more than one count but fewer than ten. This chain links TRBV7-9 with TRBJ1-5; TRBD1 is a possible D gene (6 bases). Germline-derived CDR1 and CDR2 are SEHNR and FQNEAQ (reference sequence). With 5 bases removed from V and 1 base from J, the gap between germline ends came to 9 bases. The CDR3 length is 14 residues. CDR3 sequence (DNA): TGTGCCAGCAGCCCCACAGGGAGCAATCAGCCCCAGCATTTT. Its translation is CASSPTGSNQPQHF.

This chain joins TRBV5-1 and TRBJ1-1; 9 bases line up with TRBD1. CDR1 is SGHRS and CDR2 is YFSETQ in the germline V gene. V was clipped by 3 bases and J by 0 bases; unmatched bases: 3. The CDR3 totals 15 residues. The CDR3: CASSWTGALNTEAFF. The CDR3 DNA reads as TGCGCCAGCAGCTGGACAGGGGCTTTGAACACTGAAGCTTTCTTT.

The CDR3 region is CASSPPRLAGGSYNEQFF. DNA of the CDR3: TGTGCCAGCTCACCGCCCCGACTAGCGGGGGGTTCCTACAATGAGCAGTTCTTC. V is TRBV18 and J is TRBJ2-1; the match to TRBD2 covers 13 bases. The germline V gene encodes CDR1 KGHSH and CDR2 LQKENI. The CDR3 length is 18 residues. Losses at the gene ends were 3 bases for V and 1 base for J; bases not matched to a gene: 6. Full variable domain (missing parts from reference TRBV18 and TRBJ2-1): NAGVMQNPRHLVRRRGQEARLRCSPMKGHSHVYWYRQLPEEGLKFMVYLQKENIIDESGMPKERFSAEFPKEGPSILRIQQVVRGDSAAYFCASSPPRLAGGSYNEQFFGPGTRLTVL.

The chain is built from TRBV10-1 and TRBJ2-5, with TRBD1 identical over 10 bases. Germline-derived CDR1 and CDR2 are WNHNN and SYGVQD (reference sequence). The V segment lost 4 bases and the J segment 4 bases; nucleotides outside the gene matches: 15. The CDR3 is 18 residues long. The CDR3 sequence: CASSVVPTTGGLRETQYF. The DNA of the CDR3 is TGCGCCAGCAGTGTAGTACCGACGACAGGGGGCTTAAGAGAGACCCAGTACTTC.

This clone appeared a single time. The J gene is TRBJ1-1, the V gene TRBV19; D ambiguous. Germline V gene sequence: CDR1 LNHDA, CDR2 SQIVND (reference sequence). V lost 0 bases and J lost 0, with 5 bases in between. CDR3 size: 14 residues. The CDR3 reads CASSIETLNTEAFF. CDR3 DNA sequence: TGTGCCAGTAGTATAGAGACACTGAACACTGAAGCTTTCTTT. Together with reference TRBV19 and TRBJ1-1, the CDR3 gives the full variable domain: DGGITQSPKYLFRKEGQNVTLSCEQNLNHDAMYWYRQDPGQGLRLIYYSQIVNDFQKGDIAEGYSVSREKKESFPLTVTSAQKNPTAFYLCASSIETLNTEAFFGQGTRLTVV.

The sample holds one count of this clone. The chain employs TRBV6-5 and TRBJ2-7, with 9 bases aligning to TRBD1. Trimming took 10 bases from V and 3 from J; bases not matched to a gene: 13. Germline CDR1 MNHEY, CDR2 SVGAGI. The CDR3 length is 15 residues. The CDR3: CAIWGGTGIHYEQYF. The CDR3 DNA is TGTGCCATCTGGGGTGGGACAGGGATCCACTACGAGCAGTACTTC.

This clone was recorded a few times. The chain links TRBV3-1 (or the pseudogene TRBV3-2) to TRBJ2-7; 9 nucleotides agree with TRBD1. This CDR3 spans 14 amino acids. Trimming took 4 bases from V and 5 from J; bases not matched to a gene: 6. The germline gives CDR1 LGHDT, CDR2 YNNKEL (reference sequence). CDR3 sequence reads: CASSLGQGSHEQYF. DNA for the CDR3: TGTGCCAGCAGCCTAGGACAGGGGTCCCACGAGCAGTACTTC.

V and J are TRBV11-3 and TRBJ2-5; a possible D gene is TRBD2 (5 bases). Germline V gene data show CDR1 as SGHNT and CDR2 as YENEEA. The CDR3 is made up of 15 amino acids. The V end lost 5 bases, the J end lost 4 bases, and 17 bases lay between the germline ends. CDR3 amino acids: CASSPRFGDTETQYF. CDR3 DNA: TGTGCCAGCAGCCCGCGATTCGGGGATACAGAGACCCAGTACTTC.

The DNA for the CDR3 is TGTGCCAGCAGAAAACAGGAGACCCAGTACTTC. It codes for CASRKQETQYF. This sequence joins TRBV2 and TRBJ2-5, with D unclear. V was cut by 6 bases and J by 5 bases, with 7 bases left in between. The CDR3 loop spans 11 amino acids. Germline assignment: CDR1 SNHLY and CDR2 FYNNEI. Filled out from reference TRBV2 and TRBJ2-5, the complete variable domain reads EPEVTQTPSHQVTQMGQEVILRCVPISNHLYFYWYRQILGQKVEFLVSFYNNEISEKSEIFDDQFSVERPDGSNFTLKIRSTKLEDSAMYFCASRKQETQYFGPGTRLLVL.